This TCR beta chain came from a study of T cells in Graves' hyperthyroidism and ophthalmopathy. In the study overall: At initial diagnosis, before any treatment had begun, peripheral blood was obtained.

Reasons for excluding patients were uncontrolled infection, other autoimmune disease, pregnancy or lactation. The PBMCs were taken from less than 11 ml of fresh peripheral blood. Amplified TCR beta CDR3 regions came from RNA transcripts. Initially, a first-round RT-PCR of the TCR CDR3 employed the HTBI primer set. TCRdb re-called the multiplex PCR reads with MiXCR, one entry per CDR3 protein. Of more than 55,000 distinct CDR3 sequences in the sample, roughly 50% were seen once. For this clonotype: The target antigen is unknown.

Germline V lookup: CDR1 SGHTA, CDR2 FQGTGA. CDR3 length: 13 amino acids. Trimming removed 3 bases at V and 2 bases at J, with 8 bases between. Findings of the study overall: The model foresaw ophthalmopathy a median about 6.1 months prior to onset.

The source is a woman in her fifties or sixties with Graves' ophthalmopathy. The specimen sequenced was blood. The chain has TRBV7-3 and TRBJ2-7; D is uncertain. CDR3 loop: CASSFGETYEQYF. The CDR3, as DNA: TGTGCCAGCAGCTTTGGCGAAACCTACGAGCAGTACTTC.